These 19 T cell receptor beta chains share one sample of origin, sequenced in a study of shared clonotypes between healthy human individuals. Profiled with immunoSEQ multiplex PCR; TCRdb holds only in-frame clones, not every one. The table records 230,000 or so clones, 60% to 70% of them present only once. The sample consisted of memory CD4+ T cells sorted from blood. Sample subset: CD45RA-negative fraction. These receptors were collected from a man between 25 and 39 years old in good health.

The rearrangement joins TRBV5-4 to TRBJ2-7, with 9 bases identical to TRBD1. Per germline, CDR1 SGHNT and CDR2 YYREEE (reference sequence). The V and J ends lost 3 bases and 3 bases, in that order; junction bases with no gene match: 4. The CDR3 is 14 residues long. The CDR3 DNA reads as TGTGCCAGCAGCTGGGGACAGGGAGGCTACGAGCAGTACTTC. This translates into CASSWGQGGYEQYF.

This clone was counted a single time. This rearrangement joins TRBV21-1 to TRBJ2-5; the table calls TRBD1, which could not be checked here. TRBV21-1 is flagged as a pseudogene. The CDR3 covers 14 residues. CDR3 bases: TGTGCCAGCAGCGTCAGGGTTCCCCAAGAGACCCAGTACTTC. Amino acid sequence: CASSVRVPQETQYF.

As concerns this clone: This CDR3 is also generated by other DNA sequences in the sample. The chain couples TRBV7-9 to TRBJ2-7; the match to TRBD1 covers 9 bases. With 1 base clipped from V and 6 bases from J, the junction kept 10 bases outside the gene matches. The germline gives CDR1 SEHNR, CDR2 FQNEAQ (reference sequence). CDR3 length: 16 amino acids. CDR3: CASSLVRQGVGSEQYF. The CDR3, as DNA: TGTGCCAGCAGCTTAGTTCGACAGGGGGTAGGAAGCGAGCAGTACTTC.

This clone was counted a few times. Other nucleotide sequences from this sample produce the same CDR3. V gene TRBV7-8 combines with J gene TRBJ2-2, with D maybe TRBD1 (6 bases). Germline V gene sequence: CDR1 SGHVS, CDR2 FQNEAQ. V was clipped by 6 bases and J by 7 bases, with 18 bases between them. There are 15 residues in the CDR3. CDR3 DNA: TGTGCCAGCAGTCAAGTAGGGGGTCGGGACGGGGAGCTGTTTTTT. Protein sequence: CASSQVGGRDGELFF.

This clone has only one observation. The rearrangement uses TRBV19 and TRBJ2-2; 8 bases are shared with TRBD1. This CDR3 is 15 amino acids long. The germline gives CDR1 LNHDA, CDR2 SQIVND (reference sequence). V lost 5 bases and J lost 4; bases outside the gene matches: 6. The DNA for the CDR3 is TGTGCCAGTAGTCACCAGGGGGCAGGCACCGGGGAGCTGTTTTTT. The encoded protein is CASSHQGAGTGELFF.

The gene calls are TRBV5-6 and TRBJ2-2; a weak D match, TRBD2 (5 bases). The germline V and J ends were trimmed by 0 bases and 0 bases, with 9 bases remaining between them. Germline CDR1 SGHDT, CDR2 YYEEEE. The CDR3 length is 16 residues. CDR3 loop: CASSLERGTNTGELFF. CDR3 DNA: TGTGCCAGCAGCTTGGAACGGGGAACGAACACCGGGGAGCTGTTTTTT.

CDR3 amino acids: CASSSYEEQFF. Written as DNA, the CDR3 is TGTGCCAGCAGCTCATACGAGGAGCAGTTCTTC. The chain has TRBV7-9 and TRBJ2-1; D uncertain. In germline, CDR1 is SEHNR, CDR2 FQNEAQ (reference sequence). V was trimmed by 4 bases and J by 10 bases, leaving 8 bases between them. The CDR3 is 11 residues long.

V and J are TRBV7-2 and TRBJ2-2, with 7 bases aligning to TRBD1. The CDR3 has 13 residues. V gave up 4 bases and J gave up 9 bases; unmatched junction bases: 5. CDR1 is SGHTA and CDR2 is FQGNSA in the germline V gene. The CDR3 loop is CASSSARGRELFF. DNA for the CDR3: TGTGCCAGCAGCTCAGCCAGGGGGAGGGAGCTGTTTTTT.

The chain links TRBV28 to TRBJ2-2; 10 nucleotides match TRBD2. Germline CDR1 MDHEN, CDR2 SYDVKM. J lost 2 bases, V lost 3 bases, and 9 bases had no gene match. The CDR3 spans 18 residues. The CDR3 DNA sequence: TGTGCCAGCAGTTTTCGAACCGGACTAGCGGAAAACACCGGGGAGCTGTTTTTT. As protein: CASSFRTGLAENTGELFF.

The chain has TRBV11-3 and TRBJ2-5; unclear D gene. Germline lookup yields CDR1 SGHNT and CDR2 YENEEA. This CDR3 has 14 amino acids. The V end lost 1 base, the J end lost 1 base, and 7 bases lay between the germline ends. The CDR3, as DNA: TGTGCCAGCAGCTTAGGGGCATCCCAAGAGACCCAGTACTTC. This translates into CASSLGASQETQYF.

In its sample, this clone was seen a few times. The chain employs TRBV7-9 and TRBJ1-2; TRBD1 matches at 7 bases. This CDR3 contains 13 residues. CDR1 and CDR2 (germline): SEHNR, FQNEAQ (reference sequence). V was clipped by 0 bases and J by 8 bases; unmatched bases: 3. CDR3 amino acids: CASSLAGGGGYTF. The CDR3, as DNA: TGTGCCAGCAGCTTAGCAGGGGGCGGCGGCTACACCTTC.

This clone was counted between two and nine times. The rearrangement joins TRBV2 to TRBJ2-4; tentatively, D is TRBD2 (5 bases). This CDR3 is built from 15 residues. Germline V lookup: CDR1 SNHLY, CDR2 FYNNEI. V shed 7 bases and J shed 0 bases, with 13 bases lying between them. CDR3 loop: CASTNSGGAKNIQYF. The CDR3 DNA is TGTGCCAGCACTAACTCTGGAGGAGCCAAAAACATTCAGTACTTC.

The sample holds a few counts of this clone. This rearrangement joins TRBV7-2 to TRBJ1-2; 7 bases match TRBD1. V lost 6 bases and J lost 4; bases outside the gene matches: 11. The CDR3 loop spans 15 amino acids. Germline V gives CDR1 SGHTA, CDR2 FQGNSA. In nucleotides, the CDR3 is TGTGCCAGCAGTTACACAGGGGCATTGGCCTATGGCTACACCTTC. It translates to CASSYTGALAYGYTF.

This clone has only a few counts. The CDR3 region is CASSLSVSNQPQHF. The DNA for the CDR3 is TGTGCCAGCAGCCTCAGCGTTAGCAATCAGCCCCAGCATTTT. This rearrangement joins TRBV7-8 to TRBJ1-5; no firm D call. The CDR3 is 14 amino acids. Deletions cut 5 bases from V and 0 bases from J, with 8 bases between. Germline CDR1 is SGHVS and CDR2 is FQNEAQ. The variable domain in full, completed from reference TRBV7-8 and TRBJ1-5, reads GAGVSQSPRYKVAKRGQDVALRCDPISGHVSLFWYQQALGQGPEFLTYFQNEAQLDKSGLPSDRFFAERPEGSVSTLKIQRTQQEDSAVYLCASSLSVSNQPQHFGDGTRLSIL.

The chain uses TRBV6-6 and TRBJ2-7; TRBD2 matches 9 bases. Looked up from germline, CDR1 is MNHNY and CDR2 is SVGAGI (reference sequence). This CDR3 is built from 15 residues. Trimming cost V 6 bases and J 3 bases; bases outside gene matches: 9. CDR3 nucleotide sequence: TGTGCCAGCAGACTTAGCGGGAGTGGGGACTACGAGCAGTACTTC. This codes for CASRLSGSGDYEQYF.

This clone was seen a handful of times. The V call is TRBV25-1, the J call TRBJ2-6; D is undetermined. The CDR3 consists of 13 residues. Germline V gene sequence: CDR1 MGHDK, CDR2 SYGVNS. The V end lost 5 bases, the J end lost 4 bases, and 6 bases lay between the germline ends. CDR3 sequence reads: CASSLWGANVLTF. The CDR3 DNA sequence: TGTGCCAGCAGTCTCTGGGGGGCCAACGTCCTGACTTTC. Together with reference TRBV25-1 and TRBJ2-6, the CDR3 gives the full variable domain: EADIYQTPRYLVIGTGKKITLECSQTMGHDKMYWYQQDPGMELHLIHYSYGVNSTEKGDLSSESTVSRIRTEHFPLTLESARPSHTSQYLCASSLWGANVLTFGAGSRLTVL.

This clone has just a few counts. Here the CDR3 reads CSAFDNEQFF. The CDR3 coding sequence is TGCAGCGCCTTCGACAATGAGCAGTTCTTC. V and J are TRBV29-1 and TRBJ2-1; D gene uncertain. Germline assignment: CDR1 SQVTM and CDR2 ANQGSEA. This CDR3 has 10 amino acids. The V end was cut by 7 bases, the J end by 5 bases, with 6 bases between.

The sample holds a few counts of this clone. Other DNA sequences in the same sample also yield this CDR3. The chain is built from TRBV6-5 and TRBJ1-1; D remains unclear. The V end lost 3 bases, the J end lost 1 base, and 3 bases lay between the germline ends. The CDR3 spans 12 residues. Germline V CDR1 and CDR2: MNHEY, SVGAGI. CDR3 sequence (DNA): TGTGCCAGCAGTTATCCGAACACTGAAGCTTTCTTT. Its protein is CASSYPNTEAFF.

The chain recombines TRBV5-1 with TRBJ2-3; D ambiguous. CDR3 size: 14 residues. V shed 0 bases and J shed 4 bases, with 9 bases lying between them. CDR1 SGHRS and CDR2 YFSETQ come from the germline V gene. In nucleotides, the CDR3 is TGCGCCAGCAGCTTGGCGGCAGGCCCAGATACGCAGTATTTT. This codes for CASSLAAGPDTQYF.